A selection of T cell receptor beta chains follows, all from one sample in a study of T cell repertoires in cytomegalovirus infection. Each CDR3 protein gets one entry after TCRdb re-called the reads with MiXCR. Found here are some 300,000 distinct CDR3 sequences, roughly 13% of them singletons; the top ten hold about 8.7%. Material for sequencing was PBMCs. Receptors originate from a human donor in good health (CMV status not recorded). Some clones in this sample may be carry-over from other donors' samples. Both conserved end residues are part of each CDR3. A D gene is named only where the DNA matches it firmly. Rows give clone size only sometimes, using once, few, many, or a class for an expanded clone.

.	TRBV12-3/TRBV12-4	14	TRBJ1-5	.	TGTGCCAGCAGTTTTAAGAGGGACAATCAGCCCCAGCATTTT	CASSFKRDNQPQHF
many	TRBV20-1	16	TRBJ1-6	.	TGCAGTGCTAAGCTCCTGGGAGTAGGATCCAATTCACCCCTCCACTTT	CSAKLLGVGSNSPLHF
many	TRBV4-1	15	TRBJ1-5	TRBD1	TGCGCCAGCAGCCATGTAGGACAGGCGAATCAGCCCCAGCATTTT	CASSHVGQANQPQHF
many	TRBV7-2	19	TRBJ2-1	TRBD2	TGTGCCAGCAGCTTAGATCGTTCGGGCGGGGGAGGCCCCTACAATGAGCAGTTCTTC	CASSLDRSGGGGPYNEQFF
.	TRBV20-1	15	TRBJ1-2	.	TGCAGCGCCTTAATGAAAGGGGCGAGTTACTATGGCTACACCTTC	CSALMKGASYYGYTF
few	TRBV5-6	15	TRBJ1-2	TRBD1	TGTGCCAGCAGCGCAGGGGACAGCTTTAACTATGGCTACACCTTC	CASSAGDSFNYGYTF
many	TRBV6-1	15	TRBJ2-3	.	TGTGCCAGCAGTTTTCGGGGGCTTAGCACAGATACGCAGTATTTT	CASSFRGLSTDTQYF
few	TRBV20-1	15	TRBJ2-7	.	TGCAGTGCTAGAGCCTACGCCTTTAGCTCCTACGAGCAGTACTTC	CSARAYAFSSYEQYF
many	TRBV29-1	11	TRBJ2-3	.	TGCAGCGCGAAGACAACAGATACGCAGTATTTT	CSAKTTDTQYF
few	TRBV18	13	TRBJ2-2	.	TGTGCCAGCTCACCACTGGGTGCCGGGGAGCTGTTTTTT	CASSPLGAGELFF
.	TRBV7-2	16	TRBJ2-1	.	TGTGCCAGCACCCCCCCGGGGGCGCCGCTCCACAATGAGCAGTTCTTC	CASTPPGAPLHNEQFF
.	TRBV3-1	14	TRBJ1-2	TRBD1	TGTGCCAGCAGCCTAAGTAGGACAGGGATTGGCTACACCTTC	CASSLSRTGIGYTF
.	TRBV20-1	12	TRBJ2-3	.	TGCAGTGCTAGAGAGGGCTTCGATACGCAGTATTTT	CSAREGFDTQYF
many	TRBV7-8	16	TRBJ2-7	TRBD2	TGTGCCAGCAGCAAAGAGGCCGGGACTAGCCGATACGAGCAGTACTTC	CASSKEAGTSRYEQYF
.	TRBV5-5	14	TRBJ2-5	.	TGTGCCAGCAGCTTGCGGGACAACCAAGAGACCCAGTACTTC	CASSLRDNQETQYF
.	TRBV4-3	12	TRBJ2-7	.	TGCGCCAGCAGCCAAGAAGGGGACGAGCAGTACTTC	CASSQEGDEQYF
many	TRBV7-2	16	TRBJ2-1	TRBD2	TGTGCCAGCACCAACGGAGGAGCGGGGACCCACAATGAGCAGTTCTTC	CASTNGGAGTHNEQFF
many	TRBV5-6	14	TRBJ2-1	.	TGTGCCAGCAGCTCTGCTGGCTCCTACAATGAGCAGTTCTTC	CASSSAGSYNEQFF
few	TRBV6-2/TRBV6-3	14	TRBJ2-3	TRBD2	TGTGCCAGCAGTATAGCGGGGGGCACAGATACGCAGTATTTT	CASSIAGGTDTQYF
many	TRBV6-2/TRBV6-3	17	TRBJ2-2	TRBD2	TGTGCCAGCAGTTTCAGGGGACTAGCGTCCCCCCTCGGGGAGCTGTTTTTT	CASSFRGLASPLGELFF
few	TRBV20-1	13	TRBJ2-1	TRBD2	TGCAGTGCAACTAGCGGGGGTTACAATGAGCAGTTCTTC	CSATSGGYNEQFF
.	TRBV5-4	14	TRBJ2-3	TRBD2	TGTGCCAGCAGCCCCGGGACTAGCGGGAACGCGCAGTATTTT	CASSPGTSGNAQYF
.	TRBV12-3/TRBV12-4	19	TRBJ2-5	TRBD2	TGTGCCAGCAGCCCGGGACTAGCGGGGGGAACCCCCTTGGGAGAGACCCAGTACTTC	CASSPGLAGGTPLGETQYF
.	TRBV20-1	14	TRBJ1-3	.	TGCAGTGCACTCGATGACAGCCCTGGAAACACCATATATTTT	CSALDDSPGNTIYF
once	TRBV29-1	15	TRBJ1-2	.	TGCAGCGTTGACGGAACAGGGATGGCTCCCTATGGCTACACCTTC	CSVDGTGMAPYGYTF
.	TRBV28	12	TRBJ2-3	.	TGTGCCAGCAGAGGGATATGGGATACGCAGTATTTT	CASRGIWDTQYF
.	TRBV12-3/TRBV12-4	13	TRBJ2-7	.	TGTGCCAGCAGTCCCGTCGGCGTCTACGAGCAGTACTTC	CASSPVGVYEQYF
once	TRBV6-6	11	TRBJ2-7	.	TGTGCCAGCAGGGGGGCTACACAGCAGTACTTC	CASRGATQQYF
many	TRBV4-1	19	TRBJ1-5	TRBD1	TGCGCCAGCAGCCAAGAATCGGGGACAGGGGTTATTAGCAATCAGCCCCAGCATTTT	CASSQESGTGVISNQPQHF
.	TRBV19	15	TRBJ1-2	TRBD1	TGTGCCAGTAGTACCTTCAGGGGGAGAAACTATGGCTACACCTTC	CASSTFRGRNYGYTF
.	TRBV7-3	16	TRBJ1-1	TRBD1	TGTGCCAGCAGCCGGCGGGGGACAGGGGGCCGGACTGAAGCTTTCTTT	CASSRRGTGGRTEAFF
few	TRBV5-4	15	TRBJ2-5	.	TGTGCCAGCAGCTTTGGCGGACAGAACCAAGAGACCCAGTACTTC	CASSFGGQNQETQYF
many	TRBV20-1	16	TRBJ2-1	TRBD1	TGCAGTGCGAGAGGGTTGGGGACAGGGCCTTACAATGAGCAGTTCTTC	CSARGLGTGPYNEQFF
.	TRBV29-1	15	TRBJ1-1	TRBD1	TGCAGCGTGTCAGGGGGGCACCGAGGTCATACTGAAGCTTTCTTT	CSVSGGHRGHTEAFF
many	TRBV28	16	TRBJ2-7	.	TGTGCCAGCAGCTTAAATGGGGCAGTAATAACCTACGAGCAGTACTTC	CASSLNGAVITYEQYF
many	TRBV6-1	16	TRBJ2-7	TRBD2	TGTGCCAGCAGTCGTCTAACTAGCGGGAGATCCCACGAGCAGTACTTC	CASSRLTSGRSHEQYF
few	TRBV7-9	19	TRBJ2-1	TRBD1	TGTGCCAGCAGCTTAGGGACCCCCGACAGGGGGCCTAGTTATAATGAGCAGTTCTTC	CASSLGTPDRGPSYNEQFF
many	TRBV19	15	TRBJ2-7	TRBD2	TGTGCCAGTAGTAAAGAAGCGGGGGGCCCCTACGAGCAGTACTTC	CASSKEAGGPYEQYF
many	TRBV7-3	12	TRBJ2-1	.	TGTGCCAGCAGCTTAGACGGCAATGAGCAGTTCTTC	CASSLDGNEQFF
.	TRBV7-3	15	TRBJ2-2	TRBD2	TGTGCCAGCAGCCCTACTAGCGGGAGTCGCGGGGAGCTGTTTTTT	CASSPTSGSRGELFF
few	TRBV19	14	TRBJ2-1	TRBD2	TGTGCCAGCCGGACTAGCGGGAGTAGGTATGAGCAGTTCTTC	CASRTSGSRYEQFF
many	TRBV5-6	16	TRBJ1-5	TRBD1	TGTGCCAGCAGCTTGAATAGAGGACAGGACAATCAGCCCCAGCATTTT	CASSLNRGQDNQPQHF
.	TRBV7-2	14	TRBJ1-1	.	TGTGCCAGCAGCTTAGAAGGGGGACCCACTGAAGCTGTCTTT	CASSLEGGPTEAVF
few	TRBV29-1	14	TRBJ2-7	.	TGCAGCGTGACGGACGGCTATAGCTCCTACGAGCAGTACTTC	CSVTDGYSSYEQYF
many	TRBV28	17	TRBJ1-5	TRBD1	TGTGCCAGCAGGAATCCCGGGACAGGGGGCTTGCATCAGCCCCAGCATTTT	CASRNPGTGGLHQPQHF
many	TRBV4-1	17	TRBJ2-5	.	TGCGCCAGCAGCCAAGGCCTTGGGGGACGGATGGAAGAGACCCAGTACTTC	CASSQGLGGRMEETQYF
.	TRBV20-1	14	TRBJ2-2	TRBD1	TGCAGTGCTTCCCACGGACAGGGTACCGGGGAGCTGTTTTTT	CSASHGQGTGELFF
few	TRBV12-3/TRBV12-4	14	TRBJ1-2	.	TGTGCCAGCAGTTTCGGAAGGGACGGCTTTGGCTACACCTTC	CASSFGRDGFGYTF
many	TRBV11-3	14	TRBJ2-2	.	TGTGCCAGCAGTCCCCGTTCCAAGGCCGGGGAGCTGTTTTTT	CASSPRSKAGELFF
.	TRBV27	15	TRBJ1-6	.	TGTGCCAGCAGTTTATCACCAGGGTTTGTGTCACCCCTCCACTTT	CASSLSPGFVSPLHF
many	TRBV7-3	15	TRBJ2-2	.	TGTGCCAGCAGCTTAAGGGGTAGTGGCACCGGGGAGCTGTTTTTT	CASSLRGSGTGELFF
.	TRBV7-9	16	TRBJ1-1	TRBD1	TGTGCCAGCAGCTATCAGGGACAGGGCACGATTCCTGAAGCTTTCTTT	CASSYQGQGTIPEAFF
.	TRBV15	13	TRBJ1-1	.	TGTGCCACCAGCAGAGACCTACAGGGAGAAGCTTTCTTT	CATSRDLQGEAFF
many	TRBV5-8	14	TRBJ1-1	.	TGTGCCAGCAGCTTGGTGGGGAGTGGTACTGAAGCTTTCTTT	CASSLVGSGTEAFF
many	TRBV7-9	15	TRBJ1-1	.	TGTGCCAGCAGCTTAGCCGCGTCGGCGAACACTGAAGCTTTCTTT	CASSLAASANTEAFF
few	TRBV10-3	14	TRBJ1-1	.	TGTGCCATCAGTGGACTCCTCGTGAACACTGAAGCTTTCTTT	CAISGLLVNTEAFF
few	TRBV28	15	TRBJ2-1	TRBD2	TGTGCCAGCAGTTTTACTAGCGGGGCGAACAATGAGCAGTTCTTC	CASSFTSGANNEQFF
many	TRBV7-2	14	TRBJ2-5	.	TGTGCCAGCAGCTTAGCGCAGAGGGTTGAGACCCAGTACTTC	CASSLAQRVETQYF
many	TRBV7-9	10	TRBJ1-1	.	TGTGCCAGCATCGGAACTGAAGCTTTCTTT	CASIGTEAFF